Each of the 12 T cell receptor beta chains below was sequenced from the same sample in a study of tumor and adjacent non-tumor tissue in lung cancer. This sample's RNA came from whole unsorted tissue. Three rounds of nested PCR, following a modified ARM-PCR protocol, produced the TCRbeta library. TCRdb ran MiXCR on the multiplex PCR reads and lists one entry per CDR3 protein. The sample consists of fewer than 85,000 distinct CDR3 sequences, around four fifths of them appearing once. The sample comprised lung tumor tissue. The receptor set was obtained from a man aged 55-75 years with non-small cell lung cancer.

As to this clonotype: The junction departs from germline at one end; a sequencing error may be responsible. V gene TRBV6-5 combines with J gene TRBJ1-2; D call uncertain. Germline CDR1 is MNHEY and CDR2 is SVGAGI. The CDR3 loop spans 15 amino acids. This CDR3 reads CVSSYGSRANYGYTF. CDR3 in DNA: TGTGTCAGCAGTTACGGTTCAAGGGCTAACTATGGTTACACCTTC.

On this clonotype itself: A much bigger clone sits one base away, suggesting this may be a read error. The V and J genes are TRBV5-1 and TRBJ2-3, with D unclear. Trimming cost V 6 bases and J 2 bases, with 13 bases left between them. This CDR3 contains 14 residues. Germline V lookup: CDR1 SGHRS, CDR2 YFSETQ. Here the CDR3 DNA reads TGCGCCAGCAACTTTGGCCAGACCACAGATACGCAGTATTTT. Translation gives CASNFGQTTDTQYF. Looking up the rest from reference TRBV5-1 and TRBJ2-3 gives the full variable domain: KAGVTQTPRYLIKTRGQQVTLSCSPISGHRSVSWYQQTPGQGLQFLFEYFSETQRNKGNFPGRFSGRQFSNSRSEMNVSTLELGDSALYLCASNFGQTTDTQYFGPGTRLTVL.

In regard to this clonotype: Here the CDR3 omits its conserved ending phenylalanine or tryptophan, so a read error is the likely source. This chain links TRBV20-1 with TRBJ1-2; D gene unclear. Germline CDR1 and CDR2: DFQATT and SNEGSKA (reference sequence). With 5 bases removed from V and 11 bases from J, the gap between germline ends came to 15 bases. CDR3 size: 11 residues. The CDR3 bases are TGCAGTGCTTCGACTGATTTTGGATACACCTTG. This codes for CSASTDFGYTL.

As to this clonotype: The CDR3 does not close with the conserved phenylalanine or tryptophan, likely indicating a read error. The rearrangement joins TRBV12-5 to TRBJ2-1; 10 bases align to TRBD2. This CDR3 is 18 amino acids long. Germline V gene lookup returns CDR1 LGHNT and CDR2 FRNRAP. CDR3 amino acids: CASGLEPSGSGLYNVQFI. The CDR3, as DNA: TGTGCTAGTGGTTTGGAACCTAGCGGGAGTGGGTTGTACAATGTGCAGTTCATC.

As for this clonotype: The conserved phenylalanine or tryptophan is not found at the CDR3 terminus, so this likely reflects a read error. Because the CDR3's place on the DNA is in doubt, the DNA is left out and the CDR3 is given as listed by TCRdb. The genes are TRBV11-1 and TRBJ2-1; the table's D gene call, TRBD2, was not cross checked with the DNA. Germline CDR1 is SGHAT and CDR2 is FQDESV (reference sequence). A total of 15 residues make up the CDR3, ends included. CDR3 in amino acids: CASSPARVLDNEQLL.

CDR3 in amino acids: CASSLLSDTQHF. CDR3 DNA: TGTGCCAGTAGTCTCCTCTCGGATACGCAGCATTTT. The V call is TRBV12-3 or TRBV12-4, the J call TRBJ2-3; D is unclear. The last part of the DNA fits TRBJ1-5 better; the J call may be wrong. This CDR3 is built from 12 residues.

This clonotype was observed a handful of times. The CDR3 ends on some other residue instead of the conserved phenylalanine or tryptophan, so this is likely a read error. The chain couples TRBV20-1 to TRBJ2-1; D remains ambiguous. This CDR3 spans 16 amino acids. The V end was cut by 0 bases, the J end by 8 bases, with 20 bases between. Looked up from germline, CDR1 is DFQATT and CDR2 is SNEGSKA (reference sequence). CDR3 in amino acids: CSARDRVLPGYDEQFL. The DNA for the CDR3 is TGCAGTGCTAGAGATCGCGTCTTGCCCGGATACGATGAGCAGTTCTTG.

This clonotype was detected only once. One end of the junction is discordant with germline, which a read error may explain. The rearrangement uses TRBV20-1 and TRBJ2-7; D gene ambiguous. Germline CDR1 and CDR2: DFQATT and SNEGSKA (reference sequence). This CDR3 is built from 13 residues. The CDR3: CSTTSDISYDQYF. CDR3 sequence (DNA): TGCAGTACTACTTCAGATATCTCCTACGATCAGTACTTC.

Notes on this clonotype: One junction end does not reproduce the germline sequence, and a read error may be involved. This chain joins TRBV11-1 and TRBJ2-5; the D is unclear. The length of the CDR3 is 15 residues. Germline CDR1 reads SGHAT; CDR2 reads FQDESV (reference sequence). CDR3 nucleotides: TGTGCCAGCAGTCAAGACGTCTATGAACAAGAGACCCAATGCTTC. Residues: CASSQDVYEQETQCF.

With respect to this clonotype: One end of the junction varies from germline; a read error may be responsible. V is TRBV20-1 and J is TRBJ2-3; 7 positions agree with TRBD2. Germline V gene data show CDR1 as DFQATT and CDR2 as SNEGSKA (reference sequence). The CDR3 has 17 residues. The CDR3 DNA reads as TGTAGTGCTAGAGATTGGGTCGGCGGGAGCGTGACAGAAACGCAGTATTTT. It yields the protein CSARDWVGGSVTETQYF.

This clonotype was found once. The junction departs from germline at one end; a sequencing error may be responsible. The gene calls are TRBV29-1 and TRBJ2-3; 16 bases agree with TRBD2. The CDR3 spans 14 residues. CDR1 and CDR2 (germline): SQVTM, ANQGSEA. The CDR3 nucleotides read TGCGGCGTTGGGACTAGCGGGAGGGTCAACACGCAGTATTTT. It translates to CGVGTSGRVNTQYF.

This clonotype was seen more than once but under ten times. Given a much more abundant clone one base away, this may be a read error. This chain connects TRBV6-5 to TRBJ1-5, with a tentative D call TRBD1 (6 bases). The CDR3 spans 13 residues. Germline CDR1 is MNHEY and CDR2 is SVGAGI. The germline V and J ends were trimmed by 2 bases and 8 bases, with 10 bases remaining between them. CDR3 region: CASSYDRMKPQHF. As DNA, the CDR3 is TGTGCCAGCAGTTACGACAGGATGAAGCCCCAGCATTTT.